This paragraph covers one T cell receptor (beta chain) sequence. Its target is not known. Sorting based on CD45RO/CCR7/CD25/CD127/CD95/CD27 separated CD4+ naive, central memory, regulatory and stem cell-like memory cells. Isolated RNA was reverse transcribed in full, so expressed TCRB transcripts were sequenced. Sequencing was performed with immunoSEQ multiplex PCR; in TCRdb, only in-frame clones are kept and a portion is missing. Here the sample spans 500,000 to 850,000 clones, over 12% being singletons. This sample was included in a study of beta chain features in type 1 diabetes. Whole-study results and caveats: All four CD4+ subsets from Type 1 diabetes patients carried moderately but significantly shorter TCRB CDR3s.

CDR3 length: 13 residues. Germline V lookup: CDR1 GTSNPN, CDR2 SVGIG (reference sequence). The V and J ends lost 1 base and 6 bases, in that order; junction bases with no gene match: 4. The rearrangement links TRBV30 to TRBJ1-2; 8 bases align to TRBD1. The receptor's source is a young man with type 1 diabetes. The specimen was naive CD4+ T cells from blood. The CDR3 spells CAWSATGGDGYTF. In DNA form, the CDR3 reads TGTGCCTGGAGTGCCACAGGGGGGGATGGCTACACCTTC.